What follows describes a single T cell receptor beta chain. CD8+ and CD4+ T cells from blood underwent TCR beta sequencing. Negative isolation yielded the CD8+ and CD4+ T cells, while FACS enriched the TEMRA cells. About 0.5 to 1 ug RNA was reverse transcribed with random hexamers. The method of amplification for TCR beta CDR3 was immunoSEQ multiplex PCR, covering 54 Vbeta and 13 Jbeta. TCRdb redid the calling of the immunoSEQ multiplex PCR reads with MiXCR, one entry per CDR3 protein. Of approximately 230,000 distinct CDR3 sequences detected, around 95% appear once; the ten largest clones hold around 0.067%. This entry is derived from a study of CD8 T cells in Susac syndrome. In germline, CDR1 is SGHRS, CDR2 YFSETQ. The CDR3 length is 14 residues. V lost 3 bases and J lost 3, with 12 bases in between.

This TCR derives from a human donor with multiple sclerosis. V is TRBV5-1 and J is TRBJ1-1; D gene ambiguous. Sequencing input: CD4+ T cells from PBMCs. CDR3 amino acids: CASSSLPRDTEAFF. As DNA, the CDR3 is TGCGCCAGCAGCTCTTTGCCCCGGGACACTGAAGCTTTCTTT.